The 3 T cell receptor beta chains below all came from one sample that was sequenced in a study of T cells in Graves' hyperthyroidism and ophthalmopathy. Researchers took RNA transcripts and amplified the TCR beta CDR3 regions from them. Primed by the HTBI set, a first-round RT-PCR was run on the TCR CDR3. MiXCR, applied by TCRdb to the multiplex PCR reads, yields one record per CDR3 protein. The sample shows a few hundred thousand distinct CDR3 sequences, about 45% of them seen only once. The specimen sequenced was peripheral blood or thyroid tissue (not recorded which). Receptors originate from an adult woman with Graves' disease, either hyperthyroidism or ophthalmopathy (not recorded which).

This clonotype has a count of ten or more. This chain links TRBV20-1 with TRBJ2-7; no clear D gene. Germline assignment: CDR1 DFQATT and CDR2 SNEGSKA (reference sequence). Trimming shortened V by 0 bases and J by 3 bases, and 15 bases separated the two germline ends. The length of the CDR3 is 15 residues. Written as DNA, the CDR3 is TGCAGTGCTAGAGATCGCAAGGGTTTGAGCTACGAGCAGTACTTC. It codes for CSARDRKGLSYEQYF.

Many counts were recorded for this clonotype. J is TRBJ1-5 and V is TRBV6-6, with a tentative D call TRBD1 (5 bases). The CDR3 consists of 15 residues. Germline loops: CDR1 MNHNY, CDR2 SVGAGI (reference sequence). V was pared by 4 bases and J by 1 base, with 11 bases between. The DNA of the CDR3 is TGTGCCAGCAGTTCGGGCAGGGCCAGCAATCAGCCCCAGCATTTT. This sequence encodes CASSSGRASNQPQHF.

The rearrangement links TRBV20-1 to TRBJ1-1; D gene unclear. The V end lost 5 bases, the J end lost 0 bases, and 10 bases lay between the germline ends. Germline V gene data show CDR1 as DFQATT and CDR2 as SNEGSKA (reference sequence). The CDR3 spans 13 residues. The CDR3 DNA follows: TGCAGTGCTCCTTCGACATTGAACACTGAAGCTTTCTTT. Encoded protein: CSAPSTLNTEAFF.